This T cell receptor beta chain came from a study of blood T cells in healthy people across ages. The authors ran a second PCR of about 6 to 11 cycles using a sample-barcoded 5' primer and a J-beta primer mix. A template-switch adaptor with 12 random nucleotides tagged each cDNA molecule. TCRdb reanalysed the 5' RACE reads using MiXCR and keeps one entry per CDR3 protein. The table has around 1,500,000 distinct CDR3 sequences, about 40% seen once; the top ten hold less than 8%. Study results and caveats: Comparison with aged donors showed that long-lived donors had more naive CD4+ cells and higher diversity. Unknown donor CMV status possibly confounded expanded clonotype changes. Diversity figures based on one million T cells were deemed too low.

This clonotype was seen more than once but under ten times. The antigen is not known. The sequencing input was blood. The clonotype originates from a woman under 30 in good health.

DNA for the CDR3: TGTGCCAGCAGTTCCCAACGGCGAACCGGGGTGAGCACTGAAGCTTTCTTT. It translates to CASSSQRRTGVSTEAFF. The chain is built from TRBV28 and TRBJ1-1; D unresolved. V was pared by 4 bases and J by 4 bases, with 22 bases between. Germline V CDR1 and CDR2: MDHEN, SYDVKM. The CDR3 spans 17 residues.